This passage covers 30 T cell receptor beta chains from one sample sequenced in a study of cytomegalovirus exposure and HLA in healthy donors. In the PCR, 60 Vbeta and 13 Jbeta primers were used. Some clones are missing from TCRdb's copy, which holds only in-frame ones; the method was immunoSEQ multiplex PCR. Of tens of thousands of clones in the sample, more than 70% were seen once. Material: PBMCs. The receptors shown here come from a man aged 40-55 years in good health and CMV-seronegative.

The rearrangement links TRBV14 to TRBJ1-1, with D perhaps TRBD1 (5 bases). The germline CDR1 and CDR2 sequences are SGHDN and FVKESK. The CDR3 is made up of 15 amino acids. V was pared by 4 bases and J by 0 bases, with 12 bases between. The chain's CDR3 is CASSPLGRMNTEAFF. CDR3 sequence (DNA): TGTGCCAGCAGCCCCCTGGGGCGGATGAACACTGAAGCTTTCTTT. The whole variable domain, remainder taken from reference TRBV14 and TRBJ1-1, is EAGVTQFPSHSVIEKGQTVTLRCDPISGHDNLYWYRRVMGKEIKFLLHFVKESKQDESGMPNNRFLAERTGGTYSTLKVQPAELEDSGVYFCASSPLGRMNTEAFFGQGTRLTVV.

V gene TRBV5-1 combines with J gene TRBJ2-7, with a possible D match to TRBD2 (5 bases). Germline lookup yields CDR1 SGHRS and CDR2 YFSETQ. With 0 bases removed from V and 6 bases from J, the gap between germline ends came to 13 bases. The CDR3 contains 14 residues. CDR3 sequence: CASSLGGFSPEQYF. CDR3 DNA sequence: TGCGCCAGCAGCTTGGGAGGGTTTAGTCCCGAGCAGTACTTC.

This clone was recorded a few times. The chain links TRBV29-1 to TRBJ2-7; weak D call: TRBD2 (5 bases). This CDR3 region has 12 residues. Germline lookup yields CDR1 SQVTM and CDR2 ANQGSEA. The ends were cut back, 4 bases at V and 5 bases at J, with 12 bases in the middle. The CDR3, as DNA: TGCAGCGTTGTAGTCGGGGTCGACGAGCAGTACTTC. It yields the protein CSVVVGVDEQYF.

The sample holds one count of this clone. The chain uses TRBV13 and TRBJ2-7, with D possibly being TRBD2 (6 bases). Trimming left V 4 bases short and J 3 bases short, with 10 bases between. The CDR3 loop spans 13 amino acids. Germline V CDR1 and CDR2: PRHDT, FYEKMQ (reference sequence). The CDR3 loop is CASSSAGIYEQYF. The CDR3 DNA reads as TGTGCCAGCAGCTCTGCGGGGATCTACGAGCAGTACTTC.

The chain has TRBV5-1 and TRBJ2-1, with 9 bases lining up with TRBD2. The trim removed 4 bases at V and 10 bases at J, leaving 9 bases unmatched. The CDR3 loop spans 14 amino acids. Germline V gives CDR1 SGHRS, CDR2 YFSETQ. This chain's CDR3 is CASSPPGREGEQFF. Here the CDR3 DNA reads TGCGCCAGCAGCCCCCCAGGGCGGGAGGGGGAGCAGTTCTTC.

The sample holds a few counts of this clone. J is TRBJ1-1 and V is TRBV6-1; 8 nucleotides match TRBD1. The trim removed 2 bases at V and 5 bases at J, leaving 4 bases unmatched. The CDR3 is 14 amino acids. From germline, CDR1 is MNHNS and CDR2 SASEGT. In DNA, the CDR3 is TGTGCCAGCAGTGAAAACAGGGGGGAGACTGAAGCTTTCTTT. This gives the protein CASSENRGETEAFF.

This sequence joins TRBV4-1 and TRBJ1-5; 8 bases align to TRBD1. This CDR3 is built from 15 residues. The V and J ends lost 0 bases and 6 bases, in that order; junction bases with no gene match: 4. Germline V gene sequence: CDR1 MGHRA, CDR2 YSYEKL. The CDR3 reads CASSQETGVGQPQHF. The CDR3 DNA reads TGCGCCAGCAGCCAAGAGACAGGGGTAGGTCAGCCCCAGCATTTT.

In its sample, this clone was seen a few times. The V call is TRBV28, the J call TRBJ1-1, with D perhaps TRBD1 (5 bases). The CDR3 covers 13 residues. CDR1 and CDR2 (germline): MDHEN, SYDVKM. Between the trimmed V and J ends, which lost 6 bases and 1 base, there was a span of 9 bases. This chain's CDR3 is CASRRQGNTEAFF. The CDR3 region has the DNA TGTGCCAGCAGACGGCAGGGGAACACTGAAGCTTTCTTT.

This clone was counted once. The chain uses TRBV6-1 and TRBJ2-7; D perhaps matches TRBD1 (5 bases). The CDR3 length is 12 residues. Germline CDR1 reads MNHNS; CDR2 reads SASEGT. V was trimmed by 5 bases and J by 1 base, leaving 6 bases between them. CDR3 bases: TGTGCCAGCAGTACAGGTTCCTACGAGCAGTACTTC. Translated, it gives CASSTGSYEQYF.

The V gene is TRBV5-6, the J gene TRBJ1-5; D gene unclear. The CDR3 length is 15 residues. Trimming shortened V by 4 bases and J by 0 bases, and 11 bases separated the two germline ends. Germline V gene data show CDR1 as SGHDT and CDR2 as YYEEEE. Here the CDR3 DNA reads TGTGCCAGCAGCCAGACTCCGAATAGCAATCAGCCCCAGCATTTT. Translated: CASSQTPNSNQPQHF.

J is TRBJ1-1 and V is TRBV25-1, with 7 positions matching TRBD1. The CDR3 is 15 amino acids. J lost 3 bases, V lost 1 base, and 5 bases had no gene match. CDR1 is MGHDK and CDR2 is SYGVNS in the germline V gene. The CDR3 DNA reads TGTGCCAGCAGTGAATGGACAGGAGAGGACACTGAAGCTTTCTTT. It codes for CASSEWTGEDTEAFF.

This clone was observed a few times. The chain has TRBV7-3 and TRBJ2-2, with D perhaps matching TRBD1 (6 bases). Trimming cost V 5 bases and J 5 bases, with 12 bases left between them. CDR1 and CDR2 (germline): SGHTA, FQGTGA. There are 14 residues in the CDR3. CDR3 bases: TGTGCCAGCAGCATCACAGGGAAAACCGGGGAGCTGTTTTTT. Amino acid sequence: CASSITGKTGELFF.

V and J are TRBV5-1 and TRBJ2-7; 13 nucleotides align to TRBD2. This CDR3 contains 17 residues. With 0 bases clipped from V and 1 base from J, the junction kept 4 bases outside the gene matches. The germline gives CDR1 SGHRS, CDR2 YFSETQ. CDR3 residues: CASSLATSGRASYEQYF. The CDR3, as DNA: TGCGCCAGCAGCTTGGCTACTAGCGGGAGGGCGTCCTACGAGCAGTACTTC.

The CDR3 nucleotides read TGCAGCGCCTATCGGTCCCTCAACACTGAAGCTTTCTTT. It encodes CSAYRSLNTEAFF. The chain joins TRBV29-1 to TRBJ1-1; D is uncertain. V was shortened by 7 bases and J by 2 bases, with 14 bases between the two germline ends. Per the germline V gene, CDR1 is SQVTM and CDR2 is ANQGSEA. This CDR3 contains 13 residues.

This clone was detected only once. At one boundary the junction diverges from the germline segment, which might be a read error. V usage is TRBV6-1 and J usage is TRBJ1-2; 11 nucleotides align to TRBD1. There are 14 residues in the CDR3. From germline, CDR1 is MNHNS and CDR2 SASEGT. The CDR3 nucleotides are TGTGCCAGCAGCGAAGGGGACAGGGGGTATGGCTACACCTTC. As protein: CASSEGDRGYGYTF.

The CDR3 region has the DNA TGTGCCAGCAGTTTCCTTAGCAATCAGCCCCAGCATTTT. Translated, it gives CASSFLSNQPQHF. The chain carries TRBV27 and TRBJ1-5; D is ambiguous. Germline V gives CDR1 MNHEY, CDR2 SMNVEV (reference sequence). Trimming took off 3 bases at V and 0 bases at J, with 3 bases between the two ends. CDR3 size: 13 residues.

The chain carries TRBV9 and TRBJ2-1; 8 positions match TRBD2. The germline V gene has CDR1 SGDLS and CDR2 YYNGEE. Losses at the gene ends were 2 bases for V and 7 bases for J; bases not matched to a gene: 8. The CDR3 runs 15 residues. CDR3 region: CASSVTGGPGNEQFF. CDR3 nucleotides: TGTGCCAGCAGCGTGACGGGAGGGCCGGGGAATGAGCAGTTCTTC.

Only one count was recorded for this clone. V usage is TRBV5-1 and J usage is TRBJ1-1; 9 bases align to TRBD1. This CDR3 is 15 amino acids long. J lost 4 bases, V lost 4 bases, and 8 bases had no gene match. Germline V CDR1 and CDR2: SGHRS, YFSETQ. In nucleotides, the CDR3 is TGCGCCAGCAGCCTCTCACAGGGGGCGAGCACTGAAGCTTTCTTT. Translating gives CASSLSQGASTEAFF.

CDR3 coding DNA: TGTGCCAGCAGTGAAGCTGGTGGTAGCTTCTCTAGCACAGATACGCAGTATTTT. Its protein product is CASSEAGGSFSSTDTQYF. This chain joins TRBV2 and TRBJ2-3, with D uncertain. The V end was cut by 0 bases, the J end by 0 bases, with 16 bases between. Germline CDR1 is SNHLY and CDR2 is FYNNEI. The CDR3 spans 18 residues.

V is TRBV5-6 and J is TRBJ2-2; 7 nucleotides line up with TRBD1. The CDR3 is 14 residues long. Trimming took 2 bases from V and 4 from J; bases not matched to a gene: 2. Germline V gene lookup returns CDR1 SGHDT and CDR2 YYEEEE. CDR3 DNA sequence: TGTGCCAGCAGCTTAGCAGGGGGCACCGGGGAGCTGTTTTTT. This translates into CASSLAGGTGELFF.

The chain employs TRBV9 and TRBJ1-3; D uncertain. This CDR3 has 14 amino acids. The V gene's germline CDR1 is SGDLS and CDR2 YYNGEE. V lost 5 bases to trimming and J lost 0 bases, with 9 bases between them. For the CDR3, the DNA is TGTGCCAGCAGTCTAGACGACTCTGGAAACACCATATATTTT. Amino acid sequence: CASSLDDSGNTIYF.

The chain recombines TRBV5-1 with TRBJ2-1, with 12 bases fitting TRBD2. Germline assignment: CDR1 SGHRS and CDR2 YFSETQ. This CDR3 contains 16 residues. V shed 3 bases and J 7 bases; nucleotides not matched to a gene: 8. The CDR3 loop is CASSSRLAGVSNEQFF. The CDR3 region has the DNA TGCGCCAGCAGCTCTCGACTAGCGGGAGTATCAAATGAGCAGTTCTTC.

V is TRBV9 and J is TRBJ2-7; tentatively, D is TRBD1 (5 bases). The CDR3 totals 16 residues. From germline, CDR1 is SGDLS and CDR2 YYNGEE. The V gene lost 0 bases and the J gene lost 3 bases, with 16 bases spanning the gap. The CDR3 here is CASSVDRTMSFYEQYF. The CDR3 coding sequence is TGTGCCAGCAGCGTAGATCGGACAATGAGTTTCTACGAGCAGTACTTC.

The CDR3 spells CASSVVHSETQYF. The CDR3 DNA sequence: TGTGCCAGCAGCGTAGTGCACTCGGAGACCCAGTACTTC. This chain links TRBV9 with TRBJ2-5; D gene unclear. The ends were cut back, 0 bases at V and 5 bases at J, with 8 bases in the middle. CDR3 length: 13 residues. Germline V gives CDR1 SGDLS, CDR2 YYNGEE.

This chain uses TRBV28 with TRBJ2-7; no clear D gene. Germline V lookup: CDR1 MDHEN, CDR2 SYDVKM. This CDR3 region has 10 residues. Trimming took off 9 bases at V and 5 bases at J, with 8 bases between the two ends. CDR3 in DNA: TGTGCCAGTTCACGAGACGAGCAGTACTTC. Translation: CASSRDEQYF. The whole variable domain, filled in from reference TRBV28 and TRBJ2-7, reads DVKVTQSSRYLVKRTGEKVFLECVQDMDHENMFWYRQDPGLGLRLIYFSYDVKMKEKGDIPEGYSVSREKKERFSLILESASTNQTSMYLCASSRDEQYFGPGTRLTVT.

This clone has more than one count but fewer than ten. The genes are TRBV21-1 and TRBJ1-1; the table's D call TRBD1 went unverified against the DNA. TRBV21-1 corresponds to a pseudogene. The CDR3 is 14 residues long. CDR3 region: CASSKGWAGGEAFF. The CDR3 coding sequence is TGTGCCAGCAGCAAAGGTTGGGCAGGGGGCGAAGCTTTCTTT.

The chain uses TRBV5-1 and TRBJ2-5; 9 bases agree with TRBD2. J lost 5 bases, V lost 0 bases, and 8 bases had no gene match. The CDR3 is made up of 16 amino acids. Germline V gives CDR1 SGHRS, CDR2 YFSETQ. The CDR3 spells CASSLAGASGMETQYF. The CDR3 DNA is TGCGCCAGCAGCTTGGCCGGGGCTAGCGGGATGGAGACCCAGTACTTC.

The V gene is TRBV28, the J gene TRBJ1-1; D remains ambiguous. This CDR3 contains 15 residues. V lost 2 bases, J lost 4 bases, and 14 bases lay in between. Germline V gene sequence: CDR1 MDHEN, CDR2 SYDVKM. CDR3 region: CASSLRATPITEAFF. In DNA, the CDR3 is TGTGCCAGCAGTTTAAGAGCGACTCCAATCACTGAAGCTTTCTTT.

The rearrangement uses TRBV6-5 and TRBJ2-7, with D possibly being TRBD2 (5 bases). CDR1 is MNHEY, CDR2 SVGAGI, per germline. Trimming removed 2 bases at V and 0 bases at J, with 11 bases between. The CDR3 is made up of 15 amino acids. DNA of the CDR3: TGTGCCAGCAGTTACCAAGCGGTAAGCTCCTACGAGCAGTACTTC. Translation gives CASSYQAVSSYEQYF.

V usage is TRBV13 and J usage is TRBJ2-1; D is ambiguous. The germline V and J ends were trimmed by 5 bases and 4 bases, with 12 bases remaining between them. Germline assignment: CDR1 PRHDT and CDR2 FYEKMQ (reference sequence). The CDR3 sequence is 14 residues long. CDR3 residues: CASSHRGRYNEQFF. For the CDR3, the DNA is TGTGCCAGCAGCCACCGCGGTCGGTACAATGAGCAGTTCTTC. Complete variable domain (other parts from reference TRBV13 and TRBJ2-1): AAGVIQSPRHLIKEKRETATLKCYPIPRHDTVYWYQQGPGQDPQFLISFYEKMQSDKGSIPDRFSAQQFSDYHSELNMSSLELGDSALYFCASSHRGRYNEQFFGPGTRLTVL.